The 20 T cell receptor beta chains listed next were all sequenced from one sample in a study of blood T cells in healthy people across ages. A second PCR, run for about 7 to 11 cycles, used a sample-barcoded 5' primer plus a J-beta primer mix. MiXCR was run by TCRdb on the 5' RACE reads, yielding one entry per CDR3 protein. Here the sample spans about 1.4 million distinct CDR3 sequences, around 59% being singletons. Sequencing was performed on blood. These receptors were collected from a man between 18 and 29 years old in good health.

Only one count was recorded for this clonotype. CDR3 sequence (DNA): TGTGCCACTCAGGCAGGGTACAATGAGCAGTTCTTC. Its translation: CATQAGYNEQFF. The rearrangement uses TRBV12-3 or TRBV12-4 and TRBJ2-1; D is possibly TRBD1 (5 bases). There are 12 residues in the CDR3. With 10 bases removed from V and 4 bases from J, the gap between germline ends came to 11 bases.

As DNA, the CDR3 is TGTGCCAGCAGCCAAGATCATCCCGGAGCGACCGGGGAGCTGTTTTTT. This sequence encodes CASSQDHPGATGELFF. The V gene is TRBV14, the J gene TRBJ2-2; D unclear. The germline V gene encodes CDR1 SGHDN and CDR2 FVKESK. V shed 0 bases and J shed 5 bases, with 13 bases lying between them. CDR3 length: 16 amino acids.

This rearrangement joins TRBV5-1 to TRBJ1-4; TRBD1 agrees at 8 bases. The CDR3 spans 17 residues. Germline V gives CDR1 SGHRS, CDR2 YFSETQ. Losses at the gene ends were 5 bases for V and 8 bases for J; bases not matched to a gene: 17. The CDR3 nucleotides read TGCGCCAGCAGATCGGGACAGGAACTTAGGCTTTGGGAAAAACTGTTTTTT. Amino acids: CASRSGQELRLWEKLFF.

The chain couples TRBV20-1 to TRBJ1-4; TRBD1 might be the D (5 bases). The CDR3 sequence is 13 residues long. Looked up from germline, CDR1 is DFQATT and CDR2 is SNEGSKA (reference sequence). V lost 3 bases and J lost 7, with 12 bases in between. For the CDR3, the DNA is TGCAGTGCTAGTCAGGGAGGTGGTGAAAAACTGTTTTTT. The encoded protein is CSASQGGGEKLFF.

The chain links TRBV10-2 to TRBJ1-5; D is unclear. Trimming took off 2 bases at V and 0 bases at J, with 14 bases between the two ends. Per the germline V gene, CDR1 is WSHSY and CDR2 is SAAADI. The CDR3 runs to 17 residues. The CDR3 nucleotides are TGCGCCAGCAGTGAGCCTGGGTTTGTTGGTAGCAATCAGCCCCAGCATTTT. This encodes CASSEPGFVGSNQPQHF.

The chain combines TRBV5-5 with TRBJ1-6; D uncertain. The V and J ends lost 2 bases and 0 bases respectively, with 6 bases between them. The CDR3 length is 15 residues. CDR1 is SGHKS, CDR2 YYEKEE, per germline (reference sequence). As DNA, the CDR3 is TGTGCCAGCAGCTTCAAAAACTCCTATAATTCACCCCTCCACTTT. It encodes CASSFKNSYNSPLHF.

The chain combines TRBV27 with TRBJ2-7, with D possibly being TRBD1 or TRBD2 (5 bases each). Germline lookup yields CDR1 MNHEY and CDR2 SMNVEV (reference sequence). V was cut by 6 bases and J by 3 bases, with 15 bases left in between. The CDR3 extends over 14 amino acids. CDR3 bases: TGTGCCAGCAGCCCCGGGACCTTCCTCTACGAGCAGTACTTC. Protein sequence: CASSPGTFLYEQYF.

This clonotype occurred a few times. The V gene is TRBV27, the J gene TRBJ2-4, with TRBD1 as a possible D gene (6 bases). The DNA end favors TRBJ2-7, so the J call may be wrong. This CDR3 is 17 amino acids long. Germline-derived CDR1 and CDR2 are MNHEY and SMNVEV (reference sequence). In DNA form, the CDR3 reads TGTGCCAGCAGTCCCCTGTCGGCGGACAGTATGATAGGCGAGCAGTACTTC. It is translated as CASSPLSADSMIGEQYF.

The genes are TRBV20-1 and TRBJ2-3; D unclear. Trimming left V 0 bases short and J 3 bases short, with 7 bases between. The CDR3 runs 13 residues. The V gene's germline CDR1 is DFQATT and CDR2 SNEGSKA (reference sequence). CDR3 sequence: CSARDLRTDTQYF. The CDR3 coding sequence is TGCAGTGCTAGAGATCTGAGAACAGATACGCAGTATTTT.

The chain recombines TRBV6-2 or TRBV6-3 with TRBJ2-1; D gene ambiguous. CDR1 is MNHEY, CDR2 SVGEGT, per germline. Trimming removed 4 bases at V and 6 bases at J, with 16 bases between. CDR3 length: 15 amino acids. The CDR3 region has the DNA TGTGCCAGCAGTTTTCAGGCCGGTATTGCCAATGAGCAGTTCTTC. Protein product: CASSFQAGIANEQFF.

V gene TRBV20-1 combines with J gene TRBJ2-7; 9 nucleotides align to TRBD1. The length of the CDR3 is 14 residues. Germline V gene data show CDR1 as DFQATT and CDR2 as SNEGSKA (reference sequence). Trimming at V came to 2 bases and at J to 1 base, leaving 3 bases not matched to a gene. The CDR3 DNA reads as TGCAGTGCTAGAATACAGGGGGCTTCCTACGAGCAGTACTTC. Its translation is CSARIQGASYEQYF.

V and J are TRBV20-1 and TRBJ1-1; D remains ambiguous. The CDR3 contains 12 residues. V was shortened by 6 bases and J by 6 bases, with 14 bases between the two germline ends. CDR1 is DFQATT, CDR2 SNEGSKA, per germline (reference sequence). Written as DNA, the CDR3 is TGCAGTGCCTTGCGGACCTCCGCTGAAGCTTTCTTT. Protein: CSALRTSAEAFF.

The CDR3 spells CASTKLAGGSEQYF. The DNA of the CDR3 is TGTGCCAGCACCAAACTAGCGGGAGGGTCCGAGCAGTACTTC. The rearrangement links TRBV25-1 to TRBJ2-5, with 13 bases that match TRBD2. Matching the DNA end better, TRBJ2-7 makes the J call doubtful. There are 14 residues in the CDR3. CDR1 is MGHDK, CDR2 SYGVNS, per germline.

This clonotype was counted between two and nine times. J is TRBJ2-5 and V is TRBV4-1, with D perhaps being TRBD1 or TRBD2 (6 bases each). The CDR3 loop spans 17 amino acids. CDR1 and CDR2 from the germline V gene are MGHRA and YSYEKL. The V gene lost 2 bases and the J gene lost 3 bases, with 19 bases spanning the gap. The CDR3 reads CASSQTPQLGGEETQYF. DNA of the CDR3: TGCGCCAGCAGCCAAACCCCTCAACTGGGGGGCGAAGAGACCCAGTACTTC.

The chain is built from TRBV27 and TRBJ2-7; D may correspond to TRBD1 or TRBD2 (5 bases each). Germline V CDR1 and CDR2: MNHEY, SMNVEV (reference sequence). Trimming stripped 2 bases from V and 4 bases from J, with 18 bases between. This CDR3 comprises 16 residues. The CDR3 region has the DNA TGTGCCAGCAGTTTAGATTCTTCCGGGACGGTTTACGAGCAGTACTTC. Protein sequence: CASSLDSSGTVYEQYF.

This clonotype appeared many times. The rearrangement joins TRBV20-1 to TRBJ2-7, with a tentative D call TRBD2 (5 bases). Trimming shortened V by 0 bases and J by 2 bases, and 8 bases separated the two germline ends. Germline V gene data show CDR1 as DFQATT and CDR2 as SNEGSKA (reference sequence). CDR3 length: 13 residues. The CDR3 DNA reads TGCAGTGCTAGAGATAGAGGGACCTACGAGCAGTACTTC. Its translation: CSARDRGTYEQYF.

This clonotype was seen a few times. In DNA form, the CDR3 reads TGTGCCAGCTCGAAGCCACAGGGTGCAGATACGCAGTATTTT. It translates to CASSKPQGADTQYF. V usage is TRBV2 and J usage is TRBJ2-3, with D possibly matching TRBD1 (6 bases). CDR3 length equals 14 residues. Germline V lookup: CDR1 SNHLY, CDR2 FYNNEI. Trimming removed 8 bases from V and 4 bases from J, with 16 bases in between.

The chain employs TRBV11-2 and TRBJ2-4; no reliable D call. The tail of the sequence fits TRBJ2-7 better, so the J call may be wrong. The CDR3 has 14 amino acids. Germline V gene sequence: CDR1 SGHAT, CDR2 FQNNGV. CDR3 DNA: TGTGCCAGCAGCCCGAAAGGGCTACTCTACGAGCAGTACTTC. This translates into CASSPKGLLYEQYF.

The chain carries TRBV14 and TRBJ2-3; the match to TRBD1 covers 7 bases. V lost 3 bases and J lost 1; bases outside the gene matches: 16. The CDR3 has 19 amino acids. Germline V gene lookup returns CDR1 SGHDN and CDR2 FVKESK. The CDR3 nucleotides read TGTGCCAGCAGCCAGGAGACAGGGTTGGGGACGTTTGGCACAGATACGCAGTATTTT. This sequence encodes CASSQETGLGTFGTDTQYF.

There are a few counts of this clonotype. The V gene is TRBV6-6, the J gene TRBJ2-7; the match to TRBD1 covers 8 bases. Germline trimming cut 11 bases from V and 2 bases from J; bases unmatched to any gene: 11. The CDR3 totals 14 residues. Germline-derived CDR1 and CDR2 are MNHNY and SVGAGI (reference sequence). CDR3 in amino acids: CASEPGTGAYEQYF. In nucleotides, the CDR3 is TGTGCCTCAGAGCCCGGGACAGGCGCCTACGAGCAGTACTTC.